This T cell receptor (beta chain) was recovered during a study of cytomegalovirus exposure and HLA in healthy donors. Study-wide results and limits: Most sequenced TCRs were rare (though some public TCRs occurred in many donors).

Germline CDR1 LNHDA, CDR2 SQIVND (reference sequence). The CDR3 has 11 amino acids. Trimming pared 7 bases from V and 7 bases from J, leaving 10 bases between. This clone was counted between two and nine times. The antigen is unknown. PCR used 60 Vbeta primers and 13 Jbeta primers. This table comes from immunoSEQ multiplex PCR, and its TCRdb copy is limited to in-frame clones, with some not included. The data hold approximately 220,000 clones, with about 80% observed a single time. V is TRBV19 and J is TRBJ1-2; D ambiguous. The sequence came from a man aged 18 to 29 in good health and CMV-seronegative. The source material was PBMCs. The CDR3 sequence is CASTLEGGYTF. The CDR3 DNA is TGTGCCAGTACATTAGAGGGTGGCTACACCTTC.